Below, 10 T cell receptor beta chains from the same sample are listed, as sequenced in a study of T cell repertoires in cytomegalovirus infection. From the reads, TCRdb called clonotypes with MiXCR, one entry per CDR3 protein. The sample holds 310,000 or so distinct CDR3 sequences, around 9.1% seen once. Sequencing input: PBMCs. Receptors originate from a human donor in good health (CMV status not recorded). Some clones in this sample may be carry-over from other donors' samples.

The V and J genes are TRBV19 and TRBJ1-5; unclear D gene. Germline-derived CDR1 and CDR2 are LNHDA and SQIVND (reference sequence). The V end lost 6 bases, the J end lost 2 bases, and 11 bases lay between the germline ends. The CDR3 is 14 residues long. The CDR3 region has the DNA TGTGCCAGTAGCCCGTCCTGGGGCAATCAGCCCCAGCATTTT. Translating gives CASSPSWGNQPQHF. The full variable domain, rest sourced from reference TRBV19 and TRBJ1-5, is DGGITQSPKYLFRKEGQNVTLSCEQNLNHDAMYWYRQDPGQGLRLIYYSQIVNDFQKGDIAEGYSVSREKKESFPLTVTSAQKNPTAFYLCASSPSWGNQPQHFGDGTRLSIL.

This clonotype was recorded many times. The chain recombines TRBV6-2 or TRBV6-3 with TRBJ2-2; D is perhaps TRBD1 (6 bases). The CDR3 covers 16 residues. With 6 bases removed from V and 6 bases from J, the gap between germline ends came to 20 bases. The germline CDR1 and CDR2 sequences are MNHEY and SVGEGT. This CDR3 is CASRDSRTARSGELFF. The CDR3 DNA is TGTGCCAGCAGGGACTCCCGGACAGCCCGGTCCGGGGAGCTGTTTTTT.

This clonotype showed up just a few times. The rearrangement uses TRBV29-1 and TRBJ1-2; unclear D gene. The V end lost 0 bases, the J end lost 7 bases, and 12 bases lay between the germline ends. This CDR3 contains 13 residues. CDR1 and CDR2 (germline): SQVTM, ANQGSEA. The CDR3 DNA follows: TGCAGCGTTGAAGATCGCGGACCTGCTGGCTACACCTTC. This encodes CSVEDRGPAGYTF.

There are many counts of this clonotype. The chain uses TRBV14 and TRBJ2-1; D tentatively reads TRBD1 or TRBD2 (5 bases each). Trimming stripped 4 bases from V and 2 bases from J, with 12 bases between. This CDR3 spans 15 amino acids. CDR1 is SGHDN and CDR2 is FVKESK in the germline V gene. The CDR3 reads CASSRPGSPYNEQFF. In DNA form, the CDR3 reads TGTGCCAGCAGCCGCCCAGGGAGCCCCTACAATGAGCAGTTCTTC.

This clonotype occurred many times. The chain recombines TRBV7-9 with TRBJ2-7; D is perhaps TRBD1 (6 bases). This CDR3 is 16 amino acids long. Germline V lookup: CDR1 SEHNR, CDR2 FQNEAQ (reference sequence). V was cut by 5 bases and J by 0 bases, with 17 bases left in between. The DNA for the CDR3 is TGTGCCAGCAGCAGACCAGGACAGCCTTCCTCCTACGAGCAGTACTTC. Its translation is CASSRPGQPSSYEQYF.

This clonotype was detected many times. V usage is TRBV7-2 and J usage is TRBJ1-2; 8 bases map to TRBD1. This CDR3 has 15 residues. CDR1 and CDR2 from the germline V gene are SGHTA and FQGNSA. V dropped 6 bases and J dropped 5; count of bases not matched to a gene: 11. The CDR3 spells CASRSADRVRYGYTF. The CDR3 region has the DNA TGTGCCAGCAGATCCGCGGACAGGGTTCGGTATGGCTACACCTTC.

This clonotype was detected only a few times. The chain recombines TRBV29-1 with TRBJ2-5; D is unresolved. Germline values: CDR1 SQVTM, CDR2 ANQGSEA. The V end lost 3 bases, the J end lost 5 bases, and 4 bases lay between the germline ends. The CDR3 consists of 10 residues. The CDR3 coding sequence is TGCAGCGTTGAGGTGGAGACCCAGTACTTC. It yields the protein CSVEVETQYF.

This clonotype was seen ten or more times. The V and J genes are TRBV20-1 and TRBJ2-5; 13 bases fit TRBD2. J gave up 3 bases and V 3 bases, and 7 bases lay outside the gene matches. CDR3 length: 16 residues. CDR1 is DFQATT, CDR2 SNEGSKA, per germline (reference sequence). CDR3 loop: CSASLLAGGVKETQYF. The DNA for the CDR3 is TGCAGTGCTAGCTTACTAGCGGGGGGGGTAAAAGAGACCCAGTACTTC.

The gene calls are TRBV20-1 and TRBJ2-7; 12 positions match TRBD1. The CDR3 is 14 residues long. Germline trimming cut 6 bases from V and 5 bases from J; bases unmatched to any gene: 8. Germline CDR1 reads DFQATT; CDR2 reads SNEGSKA (reference sequence). DNA of the CDR3: TGCAGTGCCCCCGGGACAGGGGGCCTCGACGAGCAGTACGTC. Its protein is CSAPGTGGLDEQYV.

This clonotype has more than one count but fewer than ten. This CDR3 is CSVFMLQHF. CDR3 DNA: TGCAGCGTATTTATGCTCCAGCATTTT. The chain is built from TRBV29-1 and TRBJ1-5; no clear D. This CDR3 region has 9 residues. Trimming pared 6 bases from V and 12 bases from J, leaving 9 bases between. The V gene's germline CDR1 is SQVTM and CDR2 ANQGSEA.